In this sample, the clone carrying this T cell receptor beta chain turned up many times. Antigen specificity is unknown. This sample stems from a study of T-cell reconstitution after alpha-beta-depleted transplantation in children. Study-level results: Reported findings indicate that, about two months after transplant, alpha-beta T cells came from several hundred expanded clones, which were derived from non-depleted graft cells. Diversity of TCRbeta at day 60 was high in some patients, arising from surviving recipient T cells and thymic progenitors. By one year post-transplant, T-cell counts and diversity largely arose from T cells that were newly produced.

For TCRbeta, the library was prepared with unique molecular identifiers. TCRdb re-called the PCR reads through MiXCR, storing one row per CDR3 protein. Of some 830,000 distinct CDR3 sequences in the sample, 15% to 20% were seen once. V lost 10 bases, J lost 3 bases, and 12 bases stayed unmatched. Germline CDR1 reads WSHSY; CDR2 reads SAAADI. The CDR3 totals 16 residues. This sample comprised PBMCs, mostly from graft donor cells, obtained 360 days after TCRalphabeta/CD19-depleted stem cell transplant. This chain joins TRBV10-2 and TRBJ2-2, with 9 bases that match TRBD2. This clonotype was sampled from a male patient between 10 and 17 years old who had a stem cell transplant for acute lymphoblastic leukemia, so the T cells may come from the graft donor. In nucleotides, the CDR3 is TGCGCCACCGCACGGCCTAGCGGGATGTACACCGGGGAGCTGTTTTTT. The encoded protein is CATARPSGMYTGELFF.